The next 11 T cell receptor beta chains were all read from a single sample in a study of blood T cell repertoires in COVID-19. Sequencing used immunoSEQ multiplex PCR; TCRdb keeps in-frame clones, though not all of them. The data contain 250,000 to 300,000 clones, 70% to 90% of them singletons. Source material: peripheral blood. The receptors here all came from a woman between 40 and 55 years old with acute or convalescent COVID-19.

The chain carries TRBV11-1 and TRBJ1-1; TRBD1 agrees at 10 bases. CDR1 and CDR2 (germline): SGHAT, FQDESV (reference sequence). This CDR3 spans 16 amino acids. V lost 4 bases and J lost 3; bases outside the gene matches: 8. The CDR3 DNA sequence: TGTGCCAGCAGCTCCGACAGGGGGCATGGGGACACTGAAGCTTTCTTT. This translates into CASSSDRGHGDTEAFF.

This chain joins TRBV5-4 and TRBJ2-3; 12 bases map to TRBD1. Looked up from germline, CDR1 is SGHNT and CDR2 is YYREEE (reference sequence). There are 14 residues in the CDR3. The J segment lost 7 bases and the V segment lost 5 bases, leaving 5 bases of the junction unmatched. CDR3 sequence reads: CASRTGTGGNTQYF. CDR3 coding DNA: TGTGCCAGCAGAACCGGGACAGGGGGCAATACGCAGTATTTT.

This clone has a single count. The rearrangement links TRBV5-4 to TRBJ1-6; perhaps TRBD1 as D (6 bases). The CDR3 runs to 15 residues. V was shortened by 8 bases and J by 3 bases, with 15 bases between the two germline ends. Germline CDR1 is SGHNT and CDR2 is YYREEE (reference sequence). CDR3 sequence reads: CASKQGINYNSPLHF. CDR3 sequence (DNA): TGTGCCAGTAAACAGGGAATCAACTATAATTCACCCCTCCACTTT.

The V gene is TRBV21-1, the J gene TRBJ2-7; TRBD2, the table's D call, was not compared with the DNA. TRBV21-1 constitutes a pseudogene. This CDR3 region has 11 residues. The CDR3 is CASSKPREQYV. The CDR3 DNA sequence: TGTGCCAGCAGCAAACCCCGGGAGCAGTACGTC.

The count of this clone is one. The chain employs TRBV10-3 and TRBJ1-3; 9 bases agree with TRBD1. The J segment lost 3 bases and the V segment lost 10 bases, leaving 4 bases of the junction unmatched. From germline, CDR1 is ENHRY and CDR2 SYGVKD. The CDR3 consists of 13 residues. CDR3 protein: CATGTGSGNTIYF. CDR3 DNA: TGTGCCACCGGGACAGGGAGTGGAAACACCATATATTTT.

CDR3 sequence: CASYDSQTSPLHF. In DNA form, the CDR3 reads TGTGCCAGCTACGACAGCCAGACTTCACCCCTCCACTTT. The chain uses TRBV6-5 and TRBJ1-6; a weak D match, TRBD1 (5 bases). This CDR3 spans 13 amino acids. The germline CDR1 and CDR2 sequences are MNHEY and SVGAGI. Trimming took off 8 bases at V and 9 bases at J, with 14 bases between the two ends.

J is TRBJ2-5 and V is TRBV6-5, with 8 bases matching TRBD1. There are 15 residues in the CDR3. CDR1 and CDR2 (germline): MNHEY, SVGAGI. The trim removed 1 base at V and 2 bases at J, leaving 3 bases unmatched. Written as DNA, the CDR3 is TGTGCCAGCAGTTACTGGCAGGGGGCACAAGAGACCCAGTACTTC. It translates to CASSYWQGAQETQYF.

The chain is built from TRBV5-1 and TRBJ2-1, with 8 bases fitting TRBD1. Trimming took 1 base from V and 8 from J; bases not matched to a gene: 5. Per the germline V gene, CDR1 is SGHRS and CDR2 is YFSETQ. CDR3 size: 14 residues. CDR3 loop: CASSLPGGTDEQFF. The CDR3 DNA follows: TGCGCCAGCAGCTTGCCAGGGGGCACGGATGAGCAGTTCTTC.

This chain connects TRBV7-3 to TRBJ1-3, with a weak D call TRBD1 (5 bases). This CDR3 has 15 residues. The V gene's germline CDR1 is SGHTA and CDR2 FQGTGA. V lost 4 bases and J 1 base, leaving 11 bases between the germline ends. This chain's CDR3 is CASSSTGGSGNTIYF. In DNA form, the CDR3 reads TGTGCCAGCAGCTCCACCGGGGGTTCTGGAAACACCATATATTTT.

This chain uses TRBV2 with TRBJ1-6; 7 bases fit TRBD1. CDR1 SNHLY and CDR2 FYNNEI come from the germline V gene. V lost 6 bases and J lost 8; bases outside the gene matches: 10. This CDR3 is built from 15 residues. This chain's CDR3 is CASSVRTGSDSPLHF. DNA of the CDR3: TGTGCCAGCAGCGTCCGGACAGGTAGTGATTCACCCCTCCACTTT.

This chain joins TRBV19 and TRBJ2-6; no clear D gene. Trimming pared 0 bases from V and 4 bases from J, leaving 10 bases between. The CDR3 totals 16 residues. CDR1 is LNHDA and CDR2 is SQIVND in the germline V gene (reference sequence). CDR3 bases: TGTGCCAGTAGTATAGATGGGCATACGGGGGCCAACGTCCTGACTTTC. Protein: CASSIDGHTGANVLTF. Based on the CDR3 plus reference TRBV19 and TRBJ2-6, the full variable domain is DGGITQSPKYLFRKEGQNVTLSCEQNLNHDAMYWYRQDPGQGLRLIYYSQIVNDFQKGDIAEGYSVSREKKESFPLTVTSAQKNPTAFYLCASSIDGHTGANVLTFGAGSRLTVL.